The rows below give T cell receptor beta chains drawn from one sample of a study of T cells in Graves' hyperthyroidism and ophthalmopathy. TCRdb itself ran the multiplex PCR reads through MiXCR, one entry per CDR3 protein. The table has almost 600,000 distinct CDR3 sequences, just over 45% seen once. Specimen: peripheral blood or thyroid tissue (not recorded which). The receptor set was obtained from a woman younger than 35 with Graves' hyperthyroidism. CDR3s include the opening cysteine and the closing phenylalanine or tryptophan. A D gene is named only where the DNA matches it firmly. For some rows the clone size is stated as once, few or many, or as a class when expanded; others skip it.

J	size	D	V	DNA	CDR3
TRBJ2-5	many	NA	TRBV11-2	TGTGCCAGCAGCTTAGGGGGTATGGAGACCCAGTACTTC	CASSLGGMETQYF
TRBJ2-7	NA	TRBD1	TRBV29-1	TGCAGCGTCATCGGGACAGGGAGCTTTTACGAGCAGTACTTC	CSVIGTGSFYEQYF
TRBJ1-3	NA	NA	TRBV3-1	TGTGCCAGCAGCCAGGATATGGGGACAGGAAACACCATATATTTT	CASSQDMGTGNTIYF
TRBJ2-7	NA	NA	TRBV20-1	TGCAGTGCTAGACGGGGATCAGAACAGTACTTC	CSARRGSEQYF
TRBJ2-1	NA	NA	TRBV9	TGTGCCAGCAGCGTGTGGGGTGACAATGAGCAGTTCTTC	CASSVWGDNEQFF
TRBJ1-2	NA	NA	TRBV7-2	TGTGCCAGCACCAAAAGTGGGGAGGACTATGGCTACACCTTC	CASTKSGEDYGYTF
TRBJ1-5	many	TRBD1	TRBV20-1	TGCAGTGCTAGGGGACAGGGGGAGATTAAGGAGCCCCAGCATTTT	CSARGQGEIKEPQHF
TRBJ1-2	NA	NA	TRBV4-3	TGCGCCAGCAGCCAAGCCCCCGCTAGCGGGTGGGACTATGGCTACACCTTC	CASSQAPASGWDYGYTF
TRBJ1-1	many	NA	TRBV19	TGTGCCAGTAGTGAACGGCGGAACACTGAAGCTTTCTTT	CASSERRNTEAFF
TRBJ2-5	NA	TRBD1	TRBV10-3	TGTGCCATCAGCGACAGGGTCCAAGAGACCCAGTACTTC	CAISDRVQETQYF
TRBJ2-5	NA	NA	TRBV11-1	TGTGCCAGCAGCATACAGGGTGGGGCAGAGACCCAGTACTTC	CASSIQGGAETQYF
TRBJ2-1	NA	NA	TRBV24-1	TGTGCCACCAGCTCCGCGGGGCCCTACAATGAGCAGTTCTTC	CATSSAGPYNEQFF
TRBJ1-6	NA	TRBD1	TRBV19	TGTGCCACCCAGCGAGGACAGGGCAATGGAAATTCACCCCTCCACTTT	CATQRGQGNGNSPLHF